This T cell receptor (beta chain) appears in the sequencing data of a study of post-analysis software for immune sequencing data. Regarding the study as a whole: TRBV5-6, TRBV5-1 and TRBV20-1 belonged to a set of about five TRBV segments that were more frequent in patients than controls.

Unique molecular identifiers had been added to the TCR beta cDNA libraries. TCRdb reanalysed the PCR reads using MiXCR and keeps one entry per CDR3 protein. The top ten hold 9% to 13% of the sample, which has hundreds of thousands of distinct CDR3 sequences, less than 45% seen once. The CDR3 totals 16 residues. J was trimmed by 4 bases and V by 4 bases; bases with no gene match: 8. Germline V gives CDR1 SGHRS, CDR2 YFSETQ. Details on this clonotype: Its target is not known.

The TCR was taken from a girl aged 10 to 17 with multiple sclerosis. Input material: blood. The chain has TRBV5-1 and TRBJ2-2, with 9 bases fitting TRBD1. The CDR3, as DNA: TGCGCCAGCAGCCCCCCCGGGACAGGGTTCACCGGGGAGCTGTTTTTT. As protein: CASSPPGTGFTGELFF. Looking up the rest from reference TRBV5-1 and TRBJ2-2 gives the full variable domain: KAGVTQTPRYLIKTRGQQVTLSCSPISGHRSVSWYQQTPGQGLQFLFEYFSETQRNKGNFPGRFSGRQFSNSRSEMNVSTLELGDSALYLCASSPPGTGFTGELFFGEGSRLTVL.